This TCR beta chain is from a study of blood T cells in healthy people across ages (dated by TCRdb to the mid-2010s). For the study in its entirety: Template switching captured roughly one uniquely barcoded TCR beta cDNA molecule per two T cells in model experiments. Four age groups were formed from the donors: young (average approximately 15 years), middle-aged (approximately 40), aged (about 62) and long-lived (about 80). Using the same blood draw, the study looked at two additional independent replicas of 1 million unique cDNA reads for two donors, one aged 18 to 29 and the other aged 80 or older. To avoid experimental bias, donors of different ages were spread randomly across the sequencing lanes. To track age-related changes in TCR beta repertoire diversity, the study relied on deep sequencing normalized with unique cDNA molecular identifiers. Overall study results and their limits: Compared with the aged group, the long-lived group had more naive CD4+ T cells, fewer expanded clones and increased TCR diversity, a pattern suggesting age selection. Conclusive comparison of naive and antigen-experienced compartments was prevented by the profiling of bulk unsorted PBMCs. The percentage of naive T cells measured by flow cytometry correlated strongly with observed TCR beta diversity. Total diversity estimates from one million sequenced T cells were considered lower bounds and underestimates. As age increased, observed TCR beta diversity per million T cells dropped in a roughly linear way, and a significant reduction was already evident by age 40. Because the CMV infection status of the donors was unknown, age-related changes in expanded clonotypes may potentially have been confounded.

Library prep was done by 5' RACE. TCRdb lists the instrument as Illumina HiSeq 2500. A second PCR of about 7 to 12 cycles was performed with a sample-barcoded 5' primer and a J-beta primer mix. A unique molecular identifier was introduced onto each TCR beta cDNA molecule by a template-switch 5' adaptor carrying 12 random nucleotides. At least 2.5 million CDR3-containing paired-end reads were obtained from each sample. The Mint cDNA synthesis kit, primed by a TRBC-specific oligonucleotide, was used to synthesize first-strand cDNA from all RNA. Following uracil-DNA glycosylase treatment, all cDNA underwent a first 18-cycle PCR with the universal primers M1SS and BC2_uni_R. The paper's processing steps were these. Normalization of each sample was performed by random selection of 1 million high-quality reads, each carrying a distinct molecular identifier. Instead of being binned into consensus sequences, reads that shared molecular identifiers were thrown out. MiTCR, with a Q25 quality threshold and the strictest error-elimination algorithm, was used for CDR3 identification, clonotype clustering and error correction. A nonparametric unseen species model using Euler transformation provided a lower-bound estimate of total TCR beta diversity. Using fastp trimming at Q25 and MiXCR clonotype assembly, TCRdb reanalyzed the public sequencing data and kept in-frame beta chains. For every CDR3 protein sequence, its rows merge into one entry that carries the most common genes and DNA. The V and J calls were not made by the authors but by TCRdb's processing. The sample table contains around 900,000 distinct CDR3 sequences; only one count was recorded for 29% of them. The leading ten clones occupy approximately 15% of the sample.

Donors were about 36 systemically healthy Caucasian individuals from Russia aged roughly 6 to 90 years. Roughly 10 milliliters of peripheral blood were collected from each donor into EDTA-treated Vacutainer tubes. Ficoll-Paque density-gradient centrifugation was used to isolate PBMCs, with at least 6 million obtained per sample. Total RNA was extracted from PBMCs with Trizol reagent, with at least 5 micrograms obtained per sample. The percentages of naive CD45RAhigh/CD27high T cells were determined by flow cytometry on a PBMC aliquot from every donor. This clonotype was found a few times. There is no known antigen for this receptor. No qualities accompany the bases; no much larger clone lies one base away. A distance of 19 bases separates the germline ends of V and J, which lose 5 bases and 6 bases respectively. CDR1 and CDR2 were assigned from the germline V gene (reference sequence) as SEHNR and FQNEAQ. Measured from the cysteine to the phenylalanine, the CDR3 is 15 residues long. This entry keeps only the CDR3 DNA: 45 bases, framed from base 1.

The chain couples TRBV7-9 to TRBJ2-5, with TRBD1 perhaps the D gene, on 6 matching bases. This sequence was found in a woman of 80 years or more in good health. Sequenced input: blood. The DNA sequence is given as TGTGCCAGCAGCCAAGGACAGTGGCCCGGCAAGACCCAGTACTTC. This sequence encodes CASSQGQWPGKTQYF.